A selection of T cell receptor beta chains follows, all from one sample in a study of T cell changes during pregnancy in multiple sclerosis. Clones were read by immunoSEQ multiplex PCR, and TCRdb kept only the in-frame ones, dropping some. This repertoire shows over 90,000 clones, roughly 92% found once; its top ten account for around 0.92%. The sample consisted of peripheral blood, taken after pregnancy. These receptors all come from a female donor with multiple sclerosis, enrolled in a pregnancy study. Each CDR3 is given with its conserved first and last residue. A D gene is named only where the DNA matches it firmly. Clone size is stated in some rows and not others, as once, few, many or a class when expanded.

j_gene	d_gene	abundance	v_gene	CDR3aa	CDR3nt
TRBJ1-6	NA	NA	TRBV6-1	CASSEGTPYNSPLHF	TGTGCCAGCAGCGAGGGGACACCCTATAATTCACCCCTCCACTTT
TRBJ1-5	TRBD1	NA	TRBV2	CASRTRDRGYSNQPQHF	TGTGCCAGCAGAACTCGGGACAGGGGATATAGCAATCAGCCCCAGCATTTT
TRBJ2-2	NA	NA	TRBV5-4	CASSHQVYANTGELFF	TGTGCCAGCAGCCATCAGGTATATGCGAACACCGGGGAGCTGTTTTTT
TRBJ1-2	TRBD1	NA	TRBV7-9	CASSPGTAPNYGYTF	TGTGCCAGCAGCCCAGGGACAGCTCCTAACTATGGCTACACCTTC
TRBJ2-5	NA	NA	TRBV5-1	CASSLGQQIETQYF	TGCGCCAGCAGCTTGGGACAGCAGATTGAGACCCAGTACTTC
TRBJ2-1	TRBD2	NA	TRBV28	CASSPLLGTSGYNEQFF	TGTGCCAGCAGTCCACTACTCGGGACTAGCGGATACAATGAGCAGTTCTTC
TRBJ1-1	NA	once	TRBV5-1	CASSPTSAGGGTEAFF	TGCGCCAGCAGCCCCACCTCCGCGGGGGGAGGCACTGAAGCTTTCTTT
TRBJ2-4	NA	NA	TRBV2	CASRGGKREGGNIQYF	TGTGCCAGCAGAGGGGGGAAGAGGGAGGGTGGAAACATTCAGTACTTC
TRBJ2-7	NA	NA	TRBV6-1	CASRPRTGGFEQYF	TGTGCCTCCCGGCCTCGGACAGGAGGGTTCGAGCAGTACTTC
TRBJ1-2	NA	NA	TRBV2	CASATRDGYTF	TGTGCCAGCGCGACACGAGATGGCTACACCTTC
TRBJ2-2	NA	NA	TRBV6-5	CASSYSYGDTGELFF	TGTGCCAGCAGTTACTCATACGGGGACACCGGGGAGCTGTTTTTT
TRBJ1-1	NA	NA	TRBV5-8	CASSLDRTRNTEAFF	TGTGCCAGCAGCTTGGACAGGACGAGGAACACTGAAGCTTTCTTT
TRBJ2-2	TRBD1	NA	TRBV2	CASSDPGQGGTGELFF	TGTGCCAGCAGCGATCCGGGACAGGGAGGCACCGGGGAGCTGTTTTTT
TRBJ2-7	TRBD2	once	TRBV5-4	CASSKSGESYEQYF	TGTGCCAGCAGCAAGAGCGGGGAGTCGTACGAGCAGTACTTC
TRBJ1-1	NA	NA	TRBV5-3	CARLQGPTEAFF	TGTGCCAGATTGCAGGGTCCCACTGAAGCTTTCTTT
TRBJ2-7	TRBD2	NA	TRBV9	CASSVGGLAGGSYEQYF	TGTGCCAGCAGCGTAGGCGGACTAGCGGGGGGCTCCTACGAGCAGTACTTC
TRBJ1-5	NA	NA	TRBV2	CASSDRVATQPQHF	TGTGCCAGCAGTGACCGGGTTGCTACTCAGCCCCAGCATTTT